Below are 12 T cell receptor beta chains sequenced from a single sample in a study of blood T cell repertoires in COVID-19. Profiled with immunoSEQ multiplex PCR; TCRdb holds only in-frame clones, not every one. The data show roughly 260,000 clones, with about 91% seen just once and about 2.5% held by the top ten. Sequenced input: peripheral blood. Receptors were obtained from a person aged 18-29 years with COVID-19, enrolled during active disease.

This clone was recorded once. CDR3 sequence (DNA): TGTGCCAGCAGCTTAGAGCTGGGGAGTAATCAGCCCCAGCATTTT. Translating it yields CASSLELGSNQPQHF. J is TRBJ1-5 and V is TRBV7-2; D call uncertain. This CDR3 is built from 15 residues. Trimming left V 1 base short and J 4 bases short, with 11 bases between. The germline CDR1 and CDR2 sequences are SGHTA and FQGNSA.

V is TRBV4-1 and J is TRBJ2-7; 8 nucleotides line up with TRBD2. The CDR3 length is 14 residues. The V segment lost 0 bases and the J segment 5 bases; nucleotides outside the gene matches: 3. Germline V gives CDR1 MGHRA, CDR2 YSYEKL. The CDR3 loop reads CASSQEREEDEQYF. In DNA form, the CDR3 reads TGCGCCAGCAGCCAAGAGCGGGAGGAGGACGAGCAGTACTTC.

The chain recombines TRBV6-6 with TRBJ2-4, with D possibly TRBD2 on 5 matching bases. CDR3 size: 14 residues. Germline V gives CDR1 MNHNY, CDR2 SVGAGI (reference sequence). With 4 bases removed from V and 7 bases from J, the gap between germline ends came to 14 bases. For the CDR3, the DNA is TGTGCCAGCAGTTTTCAGGAGGAAGAGAACATTCAGTACTTC. Translation: CASSFQEEENIQYF.

The gene calls are TRBV4-1 and TRBJ2-2; 8 bases line up with TRBD2. The V gene end was trimmed by 2 bases and the J gene end by 4 bases; junction bases not matched to a gene: 9. Germline V gene lookup returns CDR1 MGHRA and CDR2 YSYEKL. The CDR3 spans 17 residues. Here the CDR3 DNA reads TGCGCCAGCAGCCAACAACTAGCGGCTTTTAGCACCGGGGAGCTGTTTTTT. It is translated as CASSQQLAAFSTGELFF.

The chain couples TRBV29-1 to TRBJ2-3; 10 positions agree with TRBD2. J was trimmed by 5 bases and V by 6 bases; bases with no gene match: 11. CDR1 SQVTM and CDR2 ANQGSEA come from the germline V gene. This CDR3 contains 15 residues. The CDR3, as DNA: TGCAGCGTCAAATCTAGCGGGAGTACCCAAGATACGCAGTATTTT. Translating gives CSVKSSGSTQDTQYF.

The rearrangement uses TRBV27 and TRBJ1-1; TRBD1 matches 8 bases. The CDR3 covers 15 residues. With V trimmed by 6 bases and J by 4 bases, 10 bases remained unmatched. Germline assignment: CDR1 MNHEY and CDR2 SMNVEV (reference sequence). CDR3 nucleotide sequence: TGTGCCAGCAGGACGACACAGGGGGAGAGCACTGAAGCTTTCTTT. It is translated as CASRTTQGESTEAFF.

The chain couples TRBV9 to TRBJ1-1, with 7 bases matching TRBD1. The CDR3 is 14 residues long. The trim removed 2 bases at V and 0 bases at J, leaving 1 base unmatched. Germline V CDR1 and CDR2: SGDLS, YYNGEE. Here the CDR3 reads CASSVGQLNTEAFF. The CDR3 DNA reads TGTGCCAGCAGCGTGGGACAGTTGAACACTGAAGCTTTCTTT.

This clone has a single count. The junction does not match germline at one end; this may be a read error. CDR3 sequence reads: CASTGGTASLF. The CDR3 DNA sequence: TGTGCCAGTACGGGGGGGACAGCATCACTCTTT. This rearrangement joins TRBV19 to TRBJ1-1, with TRBD1 matching over 7 bases. The length of the CDR3 is 11 residues. Per the germline V gene, CDR1 is LNHDA and CDR2 is SQIVND (reference sequence).

This chain links TRBV6-6 with TRBJ2-5; D is perhaps TRBD2 (5 bases). Per germline, CDR1 MNHNY and CDR2 SVGAGI (reference sequence). This CDR3 has 15 residues. V shed 0 bases and J shed 4 bases, with 12 bases lying between them. CDR3 amino acids: CASSYSSGRGETQYF. Here the CDR3 DNA reads TGTGCCAGCAGTTACTCGTCCGGACGGGGAGAGACCCAGTACTTC.

CDR3 nucleotide sequence: TGTGCCAGCAGCTTATACGACACTAACTATGGCTACACCTTC. This codes for CASSLYDTNYGYTF. V usage is TRBV7-2 and J usage is TRBJ1-2; D is ambiguous. Trimming removed 2 bases from V and 0 bases from J, with 7 bases in between. Germline V gives CDR1 SGHTA, CDR2 FQGNSA. CDR3 length: 14 amino acids.

This chain connects TRBV28 to TRBJ1-1; possibly TRBD1 for D (6 bases). Trimming stripped 4 bases from V and 4 bases from J, with 19 bases between. The length of the CDR3 is 16 residues. Germline CDR1 reads MDHEN; CDR2 reads SYDVKM. This CDR3 is CASSSHTGLGTTEAFF. CDR3 DNA: TGTGCCAGCAGTTCCCATACAGGGTTGGGGACCACTGAAGCTTTCTTT. Supplemented by reference TRBV28 and TRBJ1-1, the full variable domain reads DVKVTQSSRYLVKRTGEKVFLECVQDMDHENMFWYRQDPGLGLRLIYFSYDVKMKEKGDIPEGYSVSREKKERFSLILESASTNQTSMYLCASSSHTGLGTTEAFFGQGTRLTVV.

This sequence joins TRBV28 and TRBJ1-2; 7 bases align to TRBD1. There are 13 residues in the CDR3. J was trimmed by 4 bases and V by 8 bases; bases with no gene match: 7. Germline loops: CDR1 MDHEN, CDR2 SYDVKM. The CDR3 loop reads CASGRQGPYGYTF. CDR3 DNA sequence: TGTGCCAGCGGCCGACAGGGACCCTATGGCTACACCTTC.